Below, one TCR beta chain is given with its context. Its antigen has not been determined. The sample holds no much larger clone one base away, and base qualities are not on file. This entry is derived from a study of post-analysis software for immune sequencing data (dated by TCRdb to between 2014 and 2016). In terms of the full investigation: Recorded disease courses included relapsing-remitting, secondary progressive and progressive-relapsing multiple sclerosis, with some patients lacking subtype annotation. The patient repertoires were compared against 10 to 12 previously published healthy control repertoires obtained from donors aged 6 to 25 years. A subset of samples was prepared in parallel using single-end sample barcoding, then pooled and co-amplified after Illumina adapter ligation. Study-level results and caveats: Significantly lower normalized Chao1 diversity was found in multiple sclerosis patients than in controls, suggesting substantial peripheral T-cell clonal expansion. When samples were clustered directly using the F measure, samples prepared in the same batch co-clustered strongly, which prompted a batch-effect correction. Patients showed significantly higher frequencies than controls for a handful of TRBV segments, among them TRBV5-6, TRBV5-1 and TRBV20-1. The multiple sclerosis patient group was slightly younger than the control group.

To demonstrate the VDJtools post-analysis software, TCR beta repertoires were profiled from the peripheral blood of 10 to 15 young patients with multiple sclerosis. The multiple sclerosis patients were children and adolescents ranging in age from about 6 to 16 years. The CDR3 covers 14 residues, taking in both the cysteine and the phenylalanine. Only the CDR3 region is kept as DNA, spanning 42 bases read in frame from base 1. Between the V and J ends, shortened by 3 bases and 8 bases respectively, the junction contains 16 bases. The germline V gene gives CDR1 as MDHEN and CDR2 as SYDVKM. Libraries were built with PCR. TCRdb records Illumina HiSeq 2500 as the sequencer. To reduce PCR and sequencing biases, unique molecular identifiers were incorporated into the TCR beta cDNA libraries. Per 1 to 10 million input T cells, roughly 0.5 million cDNA molecules were obtained, such that each molecule approximated one T cell. Patient libraries were prepared and sequenced with the same protocol used for the earlier healthy control dataset. Samples belonging to the same batch were prepared together, multiplexed and sequenced on a shared HiSeq lane. The original pipeline was this. MIGEC was used to process the raw barcoded reads, and molecular identifier groups with only a single read were discarded before consensus assembly and CDR3 extraction. Clonotype tables were post-analysed with VDJtools, normalizing diversity by down-sampling all datasets to the smallest sample size. In repertoire overlap clustering, CDR3 amino acid sequences, but not nucleotide sequences, were matched to correct batch-related cross-sample contamination. The public reads were quality trimmed at Q25 with fastp and then assembled into clones with MiXCR by TCRdb, keeping productive beta chains. Rows with a matching CDR3 protein are joined into one entry that keeps the most common DNA and genes. For this entry, the V and J calls and clone size follow TCRdb and not the study's own pipeline. This sample has 400,000 to 500,000 distinct CDR3 sequences in its table, and roughly 38% of those were observed once. The top ten constitute 7.6% of the sample.

The origin of this receptor is a girl aged 2 to 9 with multiple sclerosis. The chain is made from TRBV28 and TRBJ1-2; the D region possibly corresponds to TRBD1 (5 bases align). Material: blood. The base sequence is TGTGCCAGCAGTTTCGACGGGGCGTATGTAGGCTACACCTTC. This encodes CASSFDGAYVGYTF.